The 27 T cell receptor beta chains in this list originate from one sample, sequenced in a study of T cells in Graves' hyperthyroidism and ophthalmopathy (dated by TCRdb to the late 2010s). The library was produced with multiplex PCR. Sequenced using an Illumina HiSeq 2000. Amplification of TCR beta CDR3 regions was carried out from RNA transcripts. The first round of RT-PCR for the TCR CDR3 was performed with the HTBI primer set and the Qiagen OneStep RT-PCR kit. TCRdb reran the public reads through fastp at Q25 and MiXCR, keeping productive beta chains. Every CDR3 protein is listed once, alongside the most common genes and DNA of its rows. The sample includes fewer than 450,000 distinct CDR3 sequences, with roughly 17% observed a single time. The ten biggest clones cover roughly 35% of the sample. The sequencing input was blood. These receptors all come from a woman aged 25-40 years with Graves' hyperthyroidism that later progressed to Graves' ophthalmopathy.

Only a few counts were recorded for this clonotype. CDR3 residues: CAWSVTGLAKNIQYF. CDR3 in DNA: TGTGCCTGGAGTGTTACAGGGTTAGCCAAAAACATTCAGTACTTC. The gene calls are TRBV30 and TRBJ2-4, with TRBD1 as a possible D gene (6 bases). The CDR3 extends over 15 amino acids. Trimming took off 0 bases at V and 0 bases at J, with 9 bases between the two ends. Germline loops: CDR1 GTSNPN, CDR2 SVGIG (reference sequence). Full variable domain (missing parts from reference TRBV30 and TRBJ2-4): SQTIHQWPATLVQPVGSPLSLECTVEGTSNPNLYWYRQAAGRGLQLLFYSVGIGQISSEVPQNLSASRPQDRQFILSSKKLLLSDSGFYLCAWSVTGLAKNIQYFGAGTRLSVL.

This clonotype came up many times. The chain uses TRBV11-2 and TRBJ1-2; perhaps TRBD1 as D (5 bases). The V gene lost 0 bases and the J gene lost 8 bases, with 13 bases spanning the gap. The CDR3 spans 14 residues. The germline V gene has CDR1 SGHAT and CDR2 FQNNGV. CDR3 loop: CASSLDSGARGYTF. The CDR3 DNA follows: TGTGCCAGCAGCTTAGATTCCGGGGCTCGGGGCTACACCTTC.

This clonotype was counted at least ten times. The chain employs TRBV7-9 and TRBJ2-1; D gene unclear. Trimming stripped 6 bases from V and 3 bases from J, with 15 bases between. Per the germline V gene, CDR1 is SEHNR and CDR2 is FQNEAQ (reference sequence). The CDR3 contains 15 residues. In DNA, the CDR3 is TGTGCCAGCAGGGTAAAGGCCGGCGTCTACAATGAGCAGTTCTTC. This gives the protein CASRVKAGVYNEQFF. Based on the CDR3 plus reference TRBV7-9 and TRBJ2-1, the full variable domain is DTGVSQNPRHKITKRGQNVTFRCDPISEHNRLYWYRQTLGQGPEFLTYFQNEAQLEKSRLLSDRFSAERPKGSFSTLEIQRTEQGDSAMYLCASRVKAGVYNEQFFGPGTRLTVL.

The V gene is TRBV11-2, the J gene TRBJ2-3, with D perhaps TRBD2 (6 bases). In germline, CDR1 is SGHAT, CDR2 FQNNGV. The CDR3 sequence is 17 residues long. The V and J ends lost 2 bases and 2 bases respectively, with 17 bases between them. This CDR3 is CASSLISGSSFTDTQYF. The CDR3 region has the DNA TGTGCCAGCAGCTTAATTTCCGGGAGCTCTTTCACAGATACGCAGTATTTT. Filled out from reference TRBV11-2 and TRBJ2-3, the complete variable domain reads EAGVAQSPRYKIIEKRQSVAFWCNPISGHATLYWYQQILGQGPKLLIQFQNNGVVDDSQLPKDRFSAERLKGVDSTLKIQPAKLEDSAVYLCASSLISGSSFTDTQYFGPGTRLTVL.

This chain uses TRBV27 with TRBJ2-2, with 9 bases identical to TRBD2. Germline V gene lookup returns CDR1 MNHEY and CDR2 SMNVEV (reference sequence). V trimming: 1 base; J trimming: 6 bases; junction bases outside the gene matches: 21. This CDR3 comprises 21 residues. The CDR3 sequence: CASSLYRLAGTSPSPAGELFF. Written as DNA, the CDR3 is TGTGCCAGCAGTTTATATCGGCTAGCGGGAACTTCCCCCAGCCCCGCCGGGGAGCTGTTTTTT.

This clonotype was recorded at least ten times. The CDR3 bases are TGTGCCAGCAGTGGAAGGACAGGGGGTTACAATGAGCAGTTCTTC. Its translation is CASSGRTGGYNEQFF. The gene calls are TRBV2 and TRBJ2-1; 10 nucleotides align to TRBD1. There are 15 residues in the CDR3. With 4 bases clipped from V and 4 bases from J, the junction kept 4 bases outside the gene matches. Germline loops: CDR1 SNHLY, CDR2 FYNNEI.

V gene TRBV6-1 combines with J gene TRBJ2-7; 11 positions agree with TRBD2. Germline V lookup: CDR1 MNHNS, CDR2 SASEGT. J was trimmed by 4 bases and V by 5 bases; bases with no gene match: 4. The CDR3 is 14 residues long. CDR3 residues: CASSNSGRVYEQYF. Written as DNA, the CDR3 is TGTGCCAGCAGTAATAGCGGGAGGGTGTACGAGCAGTACTTC.

This clonotype was recorded at least ten times. V and J are TRBV6-1 and TRBJ1-2; a weak D match, TRBD1 (6 bases). Trimming removed 6 bases at V and 7 bases at J, with 24 bases between. This CDR3 region has 16 residues. Germline CDR1 and CDR2: MNHNS and SASEGT. The CDR3: CASRGGQGISPAGYTF. CDR3 in DNA: TGTGCCAGCAGGGGCGGCCAGGGGATCAGCCCGGCTGGCTACACCTTC.

This clonotype was counted only a few times. This chain's CDR3 is CSAGLAGRSYNEQFF. The CDR3 nucleotides read TGCAGTGCAGGACTAGCGGGGCGTTCCTACAATGAGCAGTTCTTC. The J gene is TRBJ2-1, the V gene TRBV20-1; 12 bases align to TRBD2. V trimming: 6 bases; J trimming: 1 base; junction bases outside the gene matches: 4. CDR1 is DFQATT, CDR2 SNEGSKA, per germline (reference sequence). The CDR3 contains 15 residues.

This clonotype was seen at least ten times. This rearrangement joins TRBV6-1 to TRBJ1-3, with 7 bases matching TRBD1. This CDR3 comprises 13 residues. Germline V gene lookup returns CDR1 MNHNS and CDR2 SASEGT. With V trimmed by 7 bases and J by 2 bases, 2 bases remained unmatched. For the CDR3, the DNA is TGTGCCAGCATCGACAGGGCTGGAAACACCATATATTTT. Its translation is CASIDRAGNTIYF.

Of note for this clonotype: Given a much more abundant clone one base away, this may be a read error. The chain joins TRBV10-3 to TRBJ2-1, with D hard to call. CDR3 size: 13 residues. The V gene's germline CDR1 is ENHRY and CDR2 SYGVKD. Trimming took off 5 bases at V and 12 bases at J, with 17 bases between the two ends. CDR3 coding DNA: TGTGCCATCAGTAATTTAACCGATTCTGGGCAGTTCTTC. It is translated as CAISNLTDSGQFF.

The sample holds many counts of this clonotype. This chain connects TRBV2 to TRBJ1-2; 8 nucleotides agree with TRBD1. The V gene's germline CDR1 is SNHLY and CDR2 FYNNEI. J was trimmed by 4 bases and V by 3 bases; bases with no gene match: 7. The CDR3 is 15 amino acids. CDR3 coding DNA: TGTGCCAGCAGTGACCCCGGGACAGGAGTCTATGGCTACACCTTC. Translated, it gives CASSDPGTGVYGYTF.

This clonotype was observed a few times. V usage is TRBV19 and J usage is TRBJ2-1, with 8 bases lining up with TRBD2. V dropped 8 bases and J dropped 8; count of bases not matched to a gene: 11. Per germline, CDR1 LNHDA and CDR2 SQIVND (reference sequence). CDR3 length: 14 amino acids. The CDR3 region is CASSRGGGLDEQFF. The CDR3 DNA reads as TGTGCCAGTTCCCGGGGGGGGGGACTCGATGAGCAGTTCTTC.

This clonotype was observed many times. The J gene is TRBJ1-2, the V gene TRBV20-1; the D gene is possibly TRBD1 (5 bases). V was shortened by 3 bases and J by 8 bases, with 16 bases between the two germline ends. CDR3 length equals 13 residues. The germline V gene encodes CDR1 DFQATT and CDR2 SNEGSKA (reference sequence). CDR3 loop: CSARRPGLGGYTF. CDR3 in DNA: TGCAGTGCTAGGCGTCCGGGGCTCGGAGGCTACACCTTC.

V gene TRBV5-4 combines with J gene TRBJ2-5, with TRBD2 matching 7 bases. The CDR3 runs to 15 residues. V lost 7 bases, J lost 3 bases, and 12 bases stayed unmatched. Germline-derived CDR1 and CDR2 are SGHNT and YYREEE (reference sequence). The CDR3 bases are TGTGCCAGCTATTTATGGGCTAGCGGTGAAGAGACCCAGTACTTC. The encoded protein is CASYLWASGEETQYF.

Worth noting for this clonotype: Just one base apart from a much larger clone, this may be a read error. This sequence joins TRBV28 and TRBJ2-2; either TRBD1 or TRBD2 may supply D (5 bases each). Per germline, CDR1 MDHEN and CDR2 SYDVKM. This CDR3 region has 14 residues. Here the CDR3 DNA reads TGTGTCATCCCGGGACCGGCGAACACCGGGGAGCTGTTTTTT. It encodes CVIPGPANTGELFF.

A remark on this clonotype: A much more abundant neighbour one base away suggests this may be a read error. The chain couples TRBV4-1 to TRBJ1-5; D unresolved. The length of the CDR3 is 16 residues. CDR1 is MGHRA and CDR2 is YSYEKL in the germline V gene. CDR3 DNA: TGCGCCAGCAGCCAACCGACGGACTATAGCAATCAGCCCCGGCATTTT. Protein: CASSQPTDYSNQPRHF.

In its sample, this clonotype was seen a few times. The genes are TRBV3-1 and TRBJ2-2; D perhaps matches TRBD1 (5 bases). Trimming shortened V by 4 bases and J by 4 bases, and 10 bases separated the two germline ends. CDR1 is LGHDT and CDR2 is YNNKEL in the germline V gene (reference sequence). CDR3 size: 14 residues. CDR3 in DNA: TGTGCCAGCAGCCGGACAAGAAGCACCGGGGAGCTGTTTTTT. Translating gives CASSRTRSTGELFF.

The V call is TRBV4-1, the J call TRBJ2-4; D unresolved. Germline V CDR1 and CDR2: MGHRA, YSYEKL. The V gene lost 5 bases and the J gene lost 1 base, with 12 bases spanning the gap. The CDR3 covers 15 residues. The CDR3 DNA is TGCGCCAGCAGCGGCACTATTTCTGCCAAAAACATTCAGTACTTC. It specifies CASSGTISAKNIQYF.

This clonotype was seen a few times. The rearrangement joins TRBV5-6 to TRBJ2-7; D gene uncertain. The CDR3 loop spans 16 amino acids. V dropped 2 bases and J dropped 2 bases, with 17 bases sitting between them. Germline CDR1 and CDR2: SGHDT and YYEEEE. CDR3 loop: CASSLALRAETYEQYF. CDR3 sequence (DNA): TGTGCCAGCAGCTTAGCCCTTCGGGCCGAGACCTACGAGCAGTACTTC.

The chain is built from TRBV6-2 or TRBV6-3 and TRBJ2-6; unclear D gene. The germline V gene has CDR1 MNHEY and CDR2 SVGEGT. With 8 bases removed from V and 2 bases from J, the gap between germline ends came to 13 bases. This CDR3 comprises 15 residues. The CDR3 is CASVGVATGANVLTF. CDR3 bases: TGTGCCAGCGTTGGGGTCGCGACTGGGGCCAACGTCCTGACTTTC.

The V gene is TRBV5-1, the J gene TRBJ1-2; TRBD1 is a possible D gene (5 bases). The CDR3 totals 14 residues. V was clipped by 0 bases and J by 3 bases, with 9 bases between them. Germline assignment: CDR1 SGHRS and CDR2 YFSETQ. The CDR3 DNA follows: TGCGCCAGCAGCTTGGGGGGCCCGGACTATGGCTACACCTTC. Translation gives CASSLGGPDYGYTF.

In this sample, this clonotype turned up many times. V is TRBV6-1 and J is TRBJ2-2; D call uncertain. Germline V gives CDR1 MNHNS, CDR2 SASEGT. There are 15 residues in the CDR3. V was cut by 6 bases and J by 5 bases, with 16 bases left in between. CDR3 nucleotide sequence: TGTGCCAGCAGAACCCCACTGGGTACAACCGGGGAGCTGTTTTTT. It codes for CASRTPLGTTGELFF.

This clonotype was counted between two and nine times. This chain connects TRBV9 to TRBJ2-5; TRBD2 matches at 9 bases. This CDR3 has 16 residues. In germline, CDR1 is SGDLS, CDR2 YYNGEE. V trimming: 4 bases; J trimming: 5 bases; junction bases outside the gene matches: 12. This CDR3 reads CASSQGGLAGFETQYF. In DNA form, the CDR3 reads TGTGCCAGCAGCCAGGGGGGGCTAGCGGGATTCGAGACCCAGTACTTC.

This clonotype came up many times. The V gene is TRBV30, the J gene TRBJ1-2; TRBD1 is a possible D gene (6 bases). Germline values: CDR1 GTSNPN, CDR2 SVGIG (reference sequence). Trimming removed 3 bases from V and 7 bases from J, with 18 bases in between. The CDR3 sequence is 14 residues long. The CDR3 reads CAWRVQGKGSGYTF. The CDR3 DNA is TGTGCCTGGAGGGTACAGGGAAAGGGAAGTGGCTACACCTTC. The whole variable domain, filled in from reference TRBV30 and TRBJ1-2, reads SQTIHQWPATLVQPVGSPLSLECTVEGTSNPNLYWYRQAAGRGLQLLFYSVGIGQISSEVPQNLSASRPQDRQFILSSKKLLLSDSGFYLCAWRVQGKGSGYTFGSGTRLTVV.

This clonotype was seen a few times. The J gene is TRBJ2-1, the V gene TRBV4-1; 8 nucleotides agree with TRBD1. Germline loops: CDR1 MGHRA, CDR2 YSYEKL. The CDR3 is 15 amino acids. V lost 4 bases, J lost 3 bases, and 5 bases stayed unmatched. CDR3 DNA: TGCGCCAGCAGCCGGGCGGACAGGGACTACAATGAGCAGTTCTTC. It codes for CASSRADRDYNEQFF.

This clonotype showed up just a few times. The rearrangement joins TRBV15 to TRBJ1-5; 7 bases are a match to TRBD1. The CDR3 consists of 14 residues. The germline V gene has CDR1 LNHNV and CDR2 YYDKDF (reference sequence). The junction had 3 bases not matched to a gene; V was cut back by 2 bases and J by 5 bases. The CDR3 nucleotides read TGTGCCACCAGCAGAAGACAGGGTGATCAGCCCCAGCATTTT. Its protein is CATSRRQGDQPQHF.